Included here is one T cell receptor (beta chain) sequence, with context. The antigen is unknown. These data originate in a study of cytomegalovirus exposure and HLA in healthy donors. PCR was performed using 60 Vbeta and 13 Jbeta primers. Produced via immunoSEQ multiplex PCR; TCRdb's table is partial and in-frame only. Its table lists roughly 120,000 clones. Germline loops: CDR1 MNHEY, CDR2 SMNVEV (reference sequence). Trimming shortened V by 9 bases and J by 1 base, and 15 bases separated the two germline ends. The CDR3 spans 14 residues. Findings and limits, study-wide: The study recorded about 160 TCR beta chains that were cytomegalovirus-associated. Across donors, presence/absence analyses took sequencing depth to be roughly uniform. A later analysis found most CMV-associated TCR beta chains apparently HLA-restricted. Most TCR sequences were seen very rarely across donors, but some public TCRs occurred in many.

Sequencing used PBMCs. This chain links TRBV27 with TRBJ2-5; D is possibly TRBD1 (5 bases). The clonotype originates from a man aged 30 to 45 in good health and CMV-seronegative. The CDR3 DNA is TGTGCCAGTGGGGCCCAGGCCTCCCAAGAGACCCAGTACTTC. Translation gives CASGAQASQETQYF.